This T cell receptor beta chain was sequenced for a study of T cell responses to AZD1222 COVID-19 vaccine. Study-level information: Second doses at about 4 or about 12 weeks were pooled. General observations from the study: Females outnumbered males among donors, who were mostly white British; clonal diversity was possibly underestimated. Dominant CD4 TCR responses targeted spike regions 160-218 and 743-854.

Unmatched junction bases numbered 3, after V lost 1 base and J lost 1 base. Per germline, CDR1 SGHNT and CDR2 YENEEA. The CDR3 contains 16 residues. Repertoires were generated with immunoSEQ multiplex PCR, while TCRdb's copy carries only in-frame clones and drops some. The repertoire consists of 170,000 or so clones, with about nine tenths occurring once and the leading ten covering about 1.4%. Comment on this clone: No antigen is known for it.

This sequence joins TRBV11-3 and TRBJ2-1; TRBD2 matches 8 bases. The sequencing here drew on peripheral blood, taken on day 0 of AZD1222 vaccination. The TCR was taken from an adult in good health. The CDR3 loop reads CASSLGGTRSYNEQFF. The CDR3, as DNA: TGTGCCAGCAGCTTAGGGGGGACTAGATCCTACAATGAGCAGTTCTTC.